These T cell receptor beta chains were read from a single sample in a study of blood T cell repertoires in COVID-19. The repertoire was sequenced with immunoSEQ multiplex PCR; TCRdb's copy has only in-frame clones and lacks some. The sample comprises 25,000 to 30,000 clones, around 87% of which are singletons, and more than 1.5% rests with the top ten. The specimen sequenced was peripheral blood. Receptors were obtained from a woman aged 55-70 years with active COVID-19. CDR3s include the opening cysteine and the closing phenylalanine or tryptophan. A D gene is named only where the DNA matches it firmly. A clone size is listed for some rows: how often the clone was seen (once, few, many), or a class if it is expanded.

d_gene	v_gene	j_gene	abundance	CDR3aa	CDR3nt
TRBD2	TRBV6-1	TRBJ2-2	-	CASSAISSGSDTGELFF	TGTGCCAGCAGTGCTATATCTAGCGGGAGTGACACCGGGGAGCTGTTTTTT
TRBD2	TRBV10-2	TRBJ2-1	-	CASSESRGGRNYNEQFF	TGCGCCAGCAGTGAGTCACGGGGCGGGAGGAACTACAATGAGCAGTTCTTC
TRBD2	TRBV10-3	TRBJ2-4	-	CAIGLAGAKNIQYF	TGTGCCATTGGACTAGCGGGAGCCAAAAACATTCAGTACTTC
-	TRBV7-2	TRBJ2-3	once	CASSQRSSTDTQYF	TGTGCCAGCAGCCAGAGGTCCAGCACAGATACGCAGTATTTT
-	TRBV28	TRBJ1-1	-	CASLLRRPNTEAFF	TGTGCCAGCCTTCTCAGGAGGCCGAACACTGAAGCTTTCTTT
TRBD2	TRBV5-1	TRBJ2-1	-	CASSLRDYYRGYNEQFF	TGCGCCAGCAGCTTGAGGGACTACTACCGAGGCTACAATGAGCAGTTCTTC
-	TRBV27	TRBJ1-2	-	CASSLSTGNYGYTF	TGTGCCAGCAGTTTGTCCACGGGAAACTATGGCTACACCTTC
TRBD2	TRBV5-1	TRBJ2-5	-	CASSLESGTIARETQYF	TGCGCCAGCAGCTTGGAATCCGGGACTATAGCCAGAGAGACCCAGTACTTC
-	TRBV13	TRBJ2-1	-	CASSLVMRRNNEQFF	TGTGCCAGCAGCTTAGTTATGCGGAGGAACAATGAGCAGTTCTTC
-	TRBV2	TRBJ2-7	-	CASSTDISYEQYF	TGTGCCAGCAGTACAGATATCTCCTACGAGCAGTACTTC
TRBD1	TRBV29-1	TRBJ2-7	-	CSAAGQASYEQYF	TGCAGCGCTGCCGGACAGGCGTCCTACGAGCAGTACTTC
TRBD1	TRBV5-1	TRBJ2-7	-	CASSEETGKQYF	TGCGCCAGCAGCGAGGAGACAGGGAAGCAGTACTTC
-	TRBV7-9	TRBJ2-1	few	CASSLPPRFSYNEQFF	TGTGCCAGCAGCTTACCCCCTAGATTCTCCTACAATGAGCAGTTCTTC
TRBD2	TRBV30	TRBJ2-5	-	CAWERSGAKETQYF	TGTGCCTGGGAGAGGAGCGGGGCTAAAGAGACCCAGTACTTC
-	TRBV5-5	TRBJ1-1	-	CASSPSGDTEAFF	TGTGCCAGCAGCCCGTCGGGGGACACTGAAGCTTTCTTT
TRBD1	TRBV24-1	TRBJ2-7	-	CATSDPRDRVHEQYF	TGTGCCACCAGTGATCCCCGGGACAGGGTCCACGAGCAGTACTTC
-	TRBV7-6	TRBJ1-1	-	CASSLIQGMNTEAFF	TGTGCCAGCAGCTTAATCCAGGGCATGAACACTGAAGCTTTCTTT
TRBD2	TRBV30	TRBJ2-2	once	CAWSVRRGGPGELFF	TGTGCCTGGAGTGTAAGGCGGGGGGGCCCCGGGGAGCTGTTTTTT
-	TRBV9	TRBJ2-7	-	CASSVGSGSYEQYF	TGTGCCAGCAGCGTAGGGTCAGGTTCCTACGAGCAGTACTTC
-	TRBV19	TRBJ1-5	-	CASSGRDSLSNQPRHF	TGTGCCAGTAGTGGCCGGGACTCCCTTAGCAATCAGCCCCGGCATTTT
TRBD1	TRBV10-3	TRBJ1-1	-	CAISDRRTGGTEAFF	TGTGCCATCAGTGACCGCCGGACAGGGGGCACTGAAGCTTTCTTT
TRBD1	TRBV27	TRBJ2-7	-	CASSLRGPQNWKENYEQYF	TGTGCCAGCAGCCTCAGGGGGCCCCAAAACTGGAAAGAAAACTACGAGCAGTACTTC
-	TRBV5-1	TRBJ2-5	few	CASSTDREETQYF	TGCGCCAGCAGTACAGACAGAGAAGAGACCCAGTACTTC
-	TRBV7-9	TRBJ2-1	-	CASSSGQPNEQFF	TGTGCCAGCAGCTCCGGACAGCCCAATGAGCAGTTCTTC
TRBD2	TRBV6-5	TRBJ2-1	-	CASSSTSGTYNEQFF	TGTGCCAGCAGTTCGACTAGCGGGACCTACAATGAGCAGTTCTTC
TRBD2	TRBV7-2	TRBJ2-5	-	CASSLVRTSQKETQYF	TGTGCCAGCAGCTTAGTAAGGACTAGCCAGAAAGAGACCCAGTACTTC
-	TRBV10-3	TRBJ2-3	-	CAIGRTSSADTQYF	TGTGCCATCGGGCGGACTTCCTCCGCGGATACGCAGTATTTT
TRBD1	TRBV6-1	TRBJ1-2	-	CASSDSGQGYGYTF	TGTGCCAGCAGTGATTCGGGACAGGGTTATGGCTACACCTTC
TRBD2	TRBV28	TRBJ2-4	-	CASSWTSGTATNIQYF	TGTGCCAGCAGTTGGACTAGCGGGACCGCAACAAACATTCAGTACTTC
TRBD2	TRBV10-1	TRBJ2-5	-	CASSEGTRGLQETQYF	TGCGCCAGCAGTGAGGGGACTAGAGGCCTCCAAGAGACCCAGTACTTC
-	TRBV3-1/TRBV3-2	TRBJ1-4	-	CASSQGAVGRGNEKLFF	TGTGCCAGCAGCCAAGGGGCCGTTGGGAGGGGTAATGAAAAACTGTTTTTT
-	TRBV12-2	TRBJ1-1	-	CASRLASLGGVGMNTEAFF	TGTGCAAGTCGCTTAGCCAGCCTCGGGGGGGTGGGCATGAACACTGAAGCTTTCTTT
TRBD2	TRBV2	TRBJ2-7	-	CASSQAGGPYEQYF	TGTGCCAGCAGTCAAGCGGGAGGGCCCTACGAGCAGTACTTC
-	TRBV24-1	TRBJ1-3	-	CATSDPGGSGNTIYF	TGTGCCACCAGTGACCCGGGAGGCTCTGGAAACACCATATATTTT
-	TRBV3-1/TRBV3-2	TRBJ1-4	-	CASGGQGLGEKLFF	TGTGCCAGCGGGGGTCAGGGGCTTGGAGAAAAACTGTTTTTT
TRBD2	TRBV7-3	TRBJ2-1	-	CASSDASGEQFF	TGTGCCAGCAGCGACGCTAGCGGAGAGCAGTTCTTC
-	TRBV28	TRBJ1-2	-	CASSLGQGLYGYTF	TGTGCCAGCTCTTTGGGGCAGGGCCTTTATGGCTACACCTTC
-	TRBV5-4	TRBJ1-6	-	CASSLWAGKNSPLHF	TGTGCCAGCAGCTTGTGGGCAGGGAAGAACTCACCCCTCCACTTT
-	TRBV11-2	TRBJ2-2	-	CASSPLSSNTGELFF	TGTGCCAGCAGTCCGCTGAGCTCGAACACCGGGGAGCTGTTTTTT
-	TRBV7-3	TRBJ2-2	-	CASSLDQAGITNTGELFF	TGTGCCAGCAGCTTAGACCAGGCGGGGATTACGAACACCGGGGAGCTGTTTTTT
-	TRBV7-8	TRBJ1-2	-	CASSFISSGGYTF	TGTGCCAGCAGCTTTATCTCGAGCGGTGGCTACACCTTC
TRBD1	TRBV7-6	TRBJ2-7	-	CASSRVGTGDEQYF	TGTGCCAGCAGCCGCGTTGGGACAGGAGACGAGCAGTACTTC
TRBD1	TRBV7-6	TRBJ1-1	-	CASSLADRGVTEAFF	TGTGCCAGCAGCTTAGCGGACAGGGGGGTCACTGAAGCTTTCTTT
TRBD1	TRBV7-2	TRBJ2-3	-	CARGTGTGTDTQYF	TGTGCCAGGGGGACCGGGACAGGAACAGATACGCAGTATTTT
TRBD1	TRBV28	TRBJ2-3	-	CASSSNRGTDTQYF	TGTGCCAGCAGTTCCAACAGGGGTACAGATACGCAGTATTTT
-	TRBV19	TRBJ2-2	-	CASSIGGFDTGELFF	TGTGCCAGTAGTATAGGAGGGTTCGACACCGGGGAGCTGTTTTTT